This T cell receptor (beta chain) is drawn from a study of cytomegalovirus exposure and HLA in healthy donors. Overall study findings and caveats: For most TCR beta V segments, an earlier analysis put the productive rate at about 87% or about 30% of the time. A highly shared variant cluster was judged a likely technical artifact. In a later analysis, common viral pathogens appeared linked to several of the most significant clusters. A later analysis revealed that TCR association rates differed between HLA loci, peaking at DRB1 and bottoming out at HLA-C.

This clone occurred a few times. Its cognate antigen is unknown. It was with 60 Vbeta and 13 Jbeta primers that the PCR ran. Here immunoSEQ multiplex PCR was the method, and the copy in TCRdb shows in-frame clones only, minus some. The sample includes about 140,000 clones, approximately 84% of them seen just once. The sequence was collected from a woman aged 35 to 49 in good health and CMV-seronegative. The specimen sequenced was PBMCs.

The CDR3 region has the DNA TGTGCCAGCTCACCAGAGGCGCGGGGGCTCGAGAGGACAGATACGCAGTATTTT. This encodes CASSPEARGLERTDTQYF. The J gene is TRBJ2-3, the V gene TRBV18, with D perhaps TRBD2 (7 bases). The germline CDR1 and CDR2 sequences are KGHSH and LQKENI. The CDR3 contains 18 residues. Trimming took 2 bases from V and 3 from J, leaving 21 bases between them.